There are many counts of the clone carrying this TCR beta chain. For the second PCR, which ran for about 7 to 11 cycles, a sample-barcoded 5' primer and a J-beta primer mix were used. TCRdb reprocessed the 5' RACE reads via MiXCR and lists one record per CDR3 protein. The table has around 1,700,000 distinct CDR3 sequences, 25% to 30% seen once; the top ten hold 7.7%. The V gene lost 3 bases and the J gene lost 0 bases, with 10 bases spanning the gap. Looked up from germline, CDR1 is SGHRS and CDR2 is YFSETQ. The CDR3 is 14 amino acids. This sample was taken from a study of blood T cells in healthy people across ages.

The clonotype comes from a woman in her twenties or thirties in good health. The chain is built from TRBV5-1 and TRBJ2-7, with unresolved D. Input material: blood. Here the CDR3 DNA reads TGCGCCAGCAGCTCGGACCACCGCTCCTACGAGCAGTACTTC. Translating it yields CASSSDHRSYEQYF.